This TCR beta chain came from a study of T cells in localized non-small cell lung cancer. Study outcomes and limitations: Uninvolved adjacent lung showed peak T cell clonality, exceeding tumor. Researchers found a median 57 of the top 100 tumor clones in adjacent lung.

Regarding this clone: Its target is unknown.

TCRdb keeps only in-frame clones here, not all; method: immunoSEQ multiplex PCR. The sample lists around 21,000 clones; roughly nine tenths were seen once. Per germline, CDR1 MNHNY and CDR2 SVGAGI (reference sequence). The CDR3 runs 14 residues. The ends lost 4 bases at V and 8 bases at J; junction bases unmatched: 7. The rearrangement links TRBV6-6 to TRBJ2-1, with TRBD1 matching 8 bases. The sequence was obtained from a male donor aged 60 or older with stage I lung adenocarcinoma. The input for sequencing was peripheral blood, taken before any cancer treatment. The CDR3 protein is CASSLDRVFYEQFF. The DNA of the CDR3 is TGTGCCAGCAGTTTGGACAGGGTATTTTATGAGCAGTTCTTC.